The next 27 T cell receptor beta chains were all read from a single sample in a study of cytomegalovirus exposure and HLA in healthy donors. The PCR ran on 60 Vbeta and 13 Jbeta primers. Generated by immunoSEQ multiplex PCR, the TCRdb table keeps only in-frame clones and is missing some. The sample has about 140,000 clones, around 85% seen once. What was sequenced was PBMCs. These receptors were obtained from a female donor in good health and CMV-seronegative.

The V call is TRBV6-5, the J call TRBJ1-5, with D uncertain. V was clipped by 0 bases and J by 6 bases, with 9 bases between them. Germline CDR1 reads MNHEY; CDR2 reads SVGAGI. The CDR3 covers 14 residues. The CDR3 loop reads CASSYSGETQPQHF. In nucleotides, the CDR3 is TGTGCCAGCAGTTACTCCGGGGAAACTCAGCCCCAGCATTTT.

The chain employs TRBV28 and TRBJ1-1; D ambiguous. Germline V gives CDR1 MDHEN, CDR2 SYDVKM. The CDR3 spans 11 residues. Trimming shortened V by 7 bases and J by 9 bases, and 12 bases separated the two germline ends. CDR3 in DNA: TGTGCCAGCACCCAGGCGCCACAAGCTTTCTTT. Protein: CASTQAPQAFF.

This clone has only a few counts. The chain employs TRBV5-6 and TRBJ1-1; 9 bases fit TRBD1. The CDR3 runs to 15 residues. Germline values: CDR1 SGHDT, CDR2 YYEEEE. Germline trimming cut 3 bases from V and 5 bases from J; bases unmatched to any gene: 8. The CDR3 DNA sequence: TGTGCCAGCAGCTACCTCGGACAGGGGAGGACTGAAGCTTTCTTT. Its translation is CASSYLGQGRTEAFF.

V usage is TRBV1 and J usage is TRBJ1-5. TRBV1 is a pseudogene. This CDR3 region has 20 residues. CDR3: CTSSHMGGPDEGYSNQPQHF. In nucleotides, the CDR3 is TGCACCAGCAGCCATATGGGGGGGCCCGACGAGGGCTATAGCAATCAGCCCCAGCATTTT.

This sequence joins TRBV7-9 and TRBJ1-1; D perhaps matches TRBD1 (5 bases). Germline V gives CDR1 SEHNR, CDR2 FQNEAQ (reference sequence). V shed 1 base and J shed 6 bases, with 12 bases lying between them. CDR3 length: 14 amino acids. Written as DNA, the CDR3 is TGTGCCAGCAGCTTAGAAAATCGGGGGGCTGAAGCTTTCTTT. It specifies CASSLENRGAEAFF.

This chain joins TRBV28 and TRBJ1-1, with TRBD1 as a possible D gene (5 bases). Germline V gene sequence: CDR1 MDHEN, CDR2 SYDVKM. The CDR3 runs 16 residues. V gave up 2 bases and J gave up 0 bases, with 13 bases separating them. This CDR3 reads CASSLDRTRLNTEAFF. The CDR3, as DNA: TGTGCCAGCAGTTTAGATCGGACAAGACTGAACACTGAAGCTTTCTTT.

This chain's CDR3 is CASSSRDRVAIGELFF. The CDR3 DNA sequence: TGTGCCAGCAGCTCGCGAGACAGGGTGGCGATCGGGGAGCTGTTTTTT. The chain is built from TRBV5-6 and TRBJ2-2; TRBD1 agrees at 7 bases. Germline CDR1 is SGHDT and CDR2 is YYEEEE. This CDR3 has 16 amino acids. With 3 bases clipped from V and 7 bases from J, the junction kept 12 bases outside the gene matches.

This chain connects TRBV19 to TRBJ1-1; a possible D gene is TRBD1 (6 bases). Trimming stripped 7 bases from V and 3 bases from J, with 21 bases between. The CDR3 sequence is 16 residues long. Germline V gene lookup returns CDR1 LNHDA and CDR2 SQIVND (reference sequence). CDR3 nucleotides: TGTGCCAGTACCCCCGGAGGGGGGCGGGGGGACACTGAAGCTTTCTTT. Translating it yields CASTPGGGRGDTEAFF.

This chain uses TRBV19 with TRBJ1-1; the match to TRBD1 covers 9 bases. Germline values: CDR1 LNHDA, CDR2 SQIVND (reference sequence). This CDR3 spans 19 amino acids. The trim removed 3 bases at V and 1 base at J, leaving 15 bases unmatched. The CDR3 coding sequence is TGTGCCAGTAGTATGTCCCTCTTCCTACAGGGGGCGAGGAACACTGAAGCTTTCTTT. Its translation: CASSMSLFLQGARNTEAFF.

The chain uses TRBV18 and TRBJ2-1, with 11 bases that match TRBD2. The germline gives CDR1 KGHSH, CDR2 LQKENI. The CDR3 has 19 residues. The ends lost 2 bases at V and 0 bases at J; junction bases unmatched: 9. In DNA, the CDR3 is TGTGCCAGCTCACCAGCGACTAGCGGGGTCCCGAGCTCCTACAATGAGCAGTTCTTC. Its translation: CASSPATSGVPSSYNEQFF.

V is TRBV9 and J is TRBJ2-5, with D unresolved. Germline CDR1 reads SGDLS; CDR2 reads YYNGEE. V dropped 4 bases and J dropped 1 base, with 8 bases sitting between them. This CDR3 region has 13 residues. CDR3 loop: CASSPRFQETQYF. The DNA of the CDR3 is TGTGCCAGCAGCCCCCGTTTCCAAGAGACCCAGTACTTC.

The genes are TRBV6-4 and TRBJ2-2, with 15 bases fitting TRBD2. The CDR3 is 18 residues long. Germline assignment: CDR1 MRHNA and CDR2 SNTAGT. Trimming removed 5 bases from V and 4 bases from J; junction bases left unmatched: 8. As DNA, the CDR3 is TGTGCCAGCAGTAGAACCCCGGGACTAGCGGGAGGCACCGGGGAGCTGTTTTTT. Its translation: CASSRTPGLAGGTGELFF.

This rearrangement joins TRBV2 to TRBJ1-5; D unclear. Germline V gene lookup returns CDR1 SNHLY and CDR2 FYNNEI. V shed 0 bases and J shed 4 bases, with 13 bases lying between them. This CDR3 is 16 amino acids long. The CDR3 bases are TGTGCCAGCAGTGAAGCGCGGTCCTCCGGGAATCAGCCCCAGCATTTT. As protein: CASSEARSSGNQPQHF. Using reference TRBV2 and TRBJ1-5 for the parts outside the CDR3, the full variable domain is EPEVTQTPSHQVTQMGQEVILRCVPISNHLYFYWYRQILGQKVEFLVSFYNNEISEKSEIFDDQFSVERPDGSNFTLKIRSTKLEDSAMYFCASSEARSSGNQPQHFGDGTRLSIL.

The chain employs TRBV27 and TRBJ2-5; a possible D gene is TRBD1 (8 bases). V dropped 2 bases and J dropped 5 bases, with 12 bases sitting between them. Germline CDR1 reads MNHEY; CDR2 reads SMNVEV (reference sequence). The CDR3 sequence is 14 residues long. In nucleotides, the CDR3 is TGTGCCAGCAGTTTAAACAGGGGGGGGGAGACCCAGTACTTC. Its protein product is CASSLNRGGETQYF.

The chain recombines TRBV6-5 with TRBJ1-5; no reliable D call. The CDR3 runs to 15 residues. From germline, CDR1 is MNHEY and CDR2 SVGAGI. V dropped 10 bases and J dropped 0 bases, with 16 bases sitting between them. CDR3: CATRLSLYSNQPQHF. CDR3 DNA: TGTGCCACCCGACTGTCCTTGTATAGCAATCAGCCCCAGCATTTT.

The rearrangement uses TRBV5-1 and TRBJ1-4, with D possibly matching TRBD1 (5 bases). From germline, CDR1 is SGHRS and CDR2 YFSETQ. This CDR3 is built from 14 residues. V was clipped by 5 bases and J by 4 bases, with 12 bases between them. The DNA of the CDR3 is TGCGCCAGCAGTCCGGGACTCATTAATGAAAAACTGTTTTTT. It translates to CASSPGLINEKLFF.

The gene calls are TRBV28 and TRBJ1-1, with D perhaps TRBD1 (6 bases). Trimming cost V 6 bases and J 2 bases, with 13 bases left between them. The CDR3 loop spans 14 amino acids. CDR1 and CDR2 from the germline V gene are MDHEN and SYDVKM. The CDR3 protein is CASSSGQPNTEAFF. The CDR3 region has the DNA TGTGCCAGCAGCAGTGGACAGCCAAACACTGAAGCTTTCTTT. The full variable domain, its missing parts supplied by reference TRBV28 and TRBJ1-1, is DVKVTQSSRYLVKRTGEKVFLECVQDMDHENMFWYRQDPGLGLRLIYFSYDVKMKEKGDIPEGYSVSREKKERFSLILESASTNQTSMYLCASSSGQPNTEAFFGQGTRLTVV.

The chain has TRBV27 and TRBJ1-1; D is possibly TRBD1 (5 bases). CDR3 length equals 16 residues. Trimming took off 4 bases at V and 4 bases at J, with 19 bases between the two ends. Germline V gene sequence: CDR1 MNHEY, CDR2 SMNVEV (reference sequence). The CDR3: CASSSLTGRGITEAFF. In DNA form, the CDR3 reads TGTGCCAGCAGTTCTCTCACGGGACGGGGGATCACTGAAGCTTTCTTT.

The chain joins TRBV13 to TRBJ2-1, with TRBD1 identical over 7 bases. This CDR3 comprises 15 residues. V lost 5 bases, J lost 8 bases, and 12 bases stayed unmatched. In germline, CDR1 is PRHDT, CDR2 FYEKMQ (reference sequence). The CDR3 protein is CASSETSNRGDEQFF. The CDR3 bases are TGTGCCAGCAGCGAAACGTCTAACAGGGGCGATGAGCAGTTCTTC.

Written as DNA, the CDR3 is TGTGCCAGTCGGCGACAGGGAGGGAACACTGAAGCTTTCTTT. Its translation is CASRRQGGNTEAFF. The rearrangement uses TRBV19 and TRBJ1-1; 7 bases match TRBD1. There are 14 residues in the CDR3. V dropped 8 bases and J dropped 1; count of bases not matched to a gene: 7. Germline lookup yields CDR1 LNHDA and CDR2 SQIVND (reference sequence).

The genes are TRBV27 and TRBJ2-7, with 7 bases aligning to TRBD1. CDR3 length: 14 residues. Germline trimming cut 5 bases from V and 3 bases from J; bases unmatched to any gene: 7. From germline, CDR1 is MNHEY and CDR2 SMNVEV (reference sequence). Here the CDR3 reads CASSTRDSFYEQYF. The DNA for the CDR3 is TGTGCCAGCAGTACCAGGGACAGCTTCTACGAGCAGTACTTC.

This chain links TRBV28 with TRBJ1-2; TRBD1 matches at 8 bases. J lost 0 bases, V lost 6 bases, and 6 bases had no gene match. Germline-derived CDR1 and CDR2 are MDHEN and SYDVKM. The CDR3 length is 15 residues. The CDR3, as DNA: TGTGCCAGCAGGGCGACAGGGGCCTCTAACTATGGCTACACCTTC. It specifies CASRATGASNYGYTF.

This clone was recorded a few times. This chain joins TRBV15 and TRBJ1-4; the D is unclear. V lost 6 bases to trimming and J lost 1 base, with 12 bases between them. This CDR3 is 15 amino acids long. Germline CDR1 reads LNHNV; CDR2 reads YYDKDF (reference sequence). The CDR3 reads CATSSSPITNEKLFF. CDR3 DNA: TGTGCCACCAGTAGTTCCCCGATAACTAATGAAAAACTGTTTTTT.

The V gene is TRBV28, the J gene TRBJ1-4; no reliable D call. Trimming left V 6 bases short and J 0 bases short, with 8 bases between. The CDR3 spans 14 residues. Germline CDR1 MDHEN, CDR2 SYDVKM. This CDR3 is CASSDGATNEKLFF. The CDR3 DNA sequence: TGTGCCAGCAGCGACGGAGCAACTAATGAAAAACTGTTTTTT.

The J gene is TRBJ2-1, the V gene TRBV2; a weak D match, TRBD1 (6 bases). The CDR3 spans 13 residues. Between the trimmed V and J ends, which lost 6 bases and 9 bases, there was a span of 15 bases. In germline, CDR1 is SNHLY, CDR2 FYNNEI. CDR3 DNA: TGTGCCAGCAGCCAACAGGGAGCCGCTGAGCAGTTCTTC. Translation gives CASSQQGAAEQFF.

The chain couples TRBV21-1 to TRBJ2-7; TRBD1, the D gene given by the table, was not confirmed from the DNA. TRBV21-1 counts as a pseudogene. The CDR3 covers 15 residues. CDR3 coding DNA: TGTGCCAGCAGCAAAGCGTGGATTGGGCCCCACGAGCAGTACTTC. It specifies CASSKAWIGPHEQYF.

There are a few counts of this clone. V and J are TRBV27 and TRBJ2-4; perhaps TRBD2 as D (5 bases). The germline CDR1 and CDR2 sequences are MNHEY and SMNVEV (reference sequence). The CDR3 runs 14 residues. The V end lost 4 bases, the J end lost 0 bases, and 7 bases lay between the germline ends. The CDR3 reads CASSSGLAKNIQYF. In DNA, the CDR3 is TGTGCCAGCAGTTCGGGGTTAGCCAAAAACATTCAGTACTTC.